Listed here is a single T cell receptor beta chain. Its target is not known. The record originates from a study of PD-1 blockade in classical Hodgkin lymphoma. Study as a whole: Patients were given intravenous nivolumab, 3 mg/kg, every 2 weeks.

Time point specified: cycle 4 day 1 (C4D1), after more than 5 weeks of nivolumab. Every patient experienced relapse after autologous stem cell transplantation, and brentuximab vedotin exposure varied. Patients had relapsed/refractory classical Hodgkin lymphoma with complete response, partial response or progressive disease as best response. Sequencing was performed with immunoSEQ multiplex PCR; in TCRdb, only in-frame clones are kept and a portion is missing. Seen here are roughly 49,000 clones, roughly 89% observed once, and the top ten hold approximately 14%. The germline CDR1 and CDR2 sequences are MGHDK and SYGVNS. V lost 3 bases and J lost 1, with 9 bases in between. This CDR3 is 14 amino acids long. Findings and caveats of the study: Some patients started nivolumab under 1 year after ASCT, and they were excluded.

The V and J genes are TRBV25-1 and TRBJ1-1; D unresolved. The source of this sequence is a human donor with classical Hodgkin lymphoma. Sequenced here: peripheral blood mononuclear cells (PBMCs), sampled before the fourth cycle of nivolumab. DNA for the CDR3: TGTGCCAGCAGTGAGGCACAGTGGAACACTGAAGCTTTCTTT. Translating gives CASSEAQWNTEAFF.